The rows below give T cell receptor beta chains drawn from one sample of a study of control samples from healthy donors and cancer patients. Libraries were prepared by immunoSEQ multiplex PCR; TCRdb keeps only in-frame clonotypes and omits some of them. The sample holds about 150,000 clones, around 90% seen once. The sequencing sample was made of blood. The receptor source for this set is a woman aged 40 to 50 in good health. Both conserved end residues are part of each CDR3. A D gene is named only where the DNA matches it firmly. The size entry is marked missing in some rows and otherwise reads once, few, many or a size class.

>TRBJ1-1|.|TRBV2|.
TGTGCCAGCAGTTACACCCCGAGCACTGAAGCTTTCTTT
CASSYTPSTEAFF
>TRBJ1-5|.|TRBV4-1|.
TGCGCCAGCAGCCAACTCGGGTTATGGAATCAGCCCCAGCATTTT
CASSQLGLWNQPQHF
>TRBJ2-3|TRBD2|TRBV4-1|.
TGCGCCAGCAGCCTTAGCGCGGGGGGCCTCACAGATACGCAGTATTTT
CASSLSAGGLTDTQYF
>TRBJ1-1|.|TRBV19|.
TGTGCCAGTAGTAAGAGGTCAGGTGCCATGAACACTGAAGCTTTCTTT
CASSKRSGAMNTEAFF
>TRBJ1-5|.|TRBV15|.
TGTGCCACCAGTCCCTCGGGACAGCCCCAGCATTTT
CATSPSGQPQHF
>TRBJ2-1|.|TRBV2|.
TGTGCCAGCAGCCAAGGGAGGTACAATGAGCAGTTCTTC
CASSQGRYNEQFF
>TRBJ2-7|.|TRBV2|.
TGTGCCACCATCAGTGGATGGGGCTCCTACGAGCAGTACTTC
CATISGWGSYEQYF
>TRBJ1-2|.|TRBV19|.
TGTGCCAGTAGTATGGGTTTCGACGCCGGCTATGGCTACACCTTC
CASSMGFDAGYGYTF
>TRBJ1-3|.|TRBV14|.
TGTGCCAGCAGCCAAGAGCGAAGCTCTGGAAACACCATATATTTT
CASSQERSSGNTIYF
>TRBJ2-6|.|TRBV12-3/TRBV12-4|.
TGTGCCGTTCAGGTCGCTGGGGCCAACGTCCTGACTTTC
CAVQVAGANVLTF
>TRBJ1-4|.|TRBV3-1/TRBV3-2|.
TGTGCCAGCAGCCCGACATCTAAAGTGAATGAAAAACTGTTTTTT
CASSPTSKVNEKLFF
>TRBJ2-5|TRBD2|TRBV4-2|.
TGTGCCAGCAGCCAAGTCAGCGGGGGAGGGCAAGAGACCCAGTACTTC
CASSQVSGGGQETQYF
>TRBJ2-1|TRBD2|TRBV29-1|.
TGCAGCGCTGGGGGGGGTCCCAGCTCCTACAATGAGCAGTTCTTC
CSAGGGPSSYNEQFF
>TRBJ2-5|.|TRBV7-9|.
TGTGCCAGCAGCCCGATCGCGGAGACCCAGTACTTC
CASSPIAETQYF
>TRBJ2-7|.|TRBV5-6|.
TGTGCCAGCAGCTTGCAGAGGTACGAGCAGTACTTC
CASSLQRYEQYF
>TRBJ2-7|.|TRBV18|.
TGTGCCAGCTCACCTGCTATCCACGAGCAGTACTTC
CASSPAIHEQYF
>TRBJ1-6|.|TRBV15|.
TGTGCCACCAGCAGAGATGGTCCTCTACCCCTCCACTTT
CATSRDGPLPLHF
>TRBJ1-2|.|TRBV18|few
TGTGCCAGCTCACCAACCAGTAACTATGGCTACACCTTC
CASSPTSNYGYTF
>TRBJ1-5|TRBD1|TRBV6-6|once
TGTGCCAGCAGTCCGACAGGGACGGATCAGCCCCAGCATTTT
CASSPTGTDQPQHF
>TRBJ1-1|.|TRBV27|.
TGTGCCAGCAGTGTGACAGGAAACCCCACTGAAGCTTTCTTT
CASSVTGNPTEAFF
>TRBJ1-3|.|TRBV9|.
TGTGCCAGCAGCACTAATGTGGGTACAGGAAACACCATATATTTT
CASSTNVGTGNTIYF
>TRBJ1-6|TRBD1|TRBV6-5|.
TGTGCCAGCAGTACGGACAGGGCTCCAAGTTCACCCCTCCACTTT
CASSTDRAPSSPLHF
>TRBJ2-3|.|TRBV5-1|.
TGCGCCAGCAGCTCTTCAGGGGGAGGGTTGGATACGCAGTATTTT
CASSSSGGGLDTQYF
>TRBJ2-5|.|TRBV3-1/TRBV3-2|.
TGTGCCAGCAGCCAAAGGAGCCAAGAGACCCAGTACTTC
CASSQRSQETQYF
>TRBJ2-7|TRBD1|TRBV19|.
TGTGCCACCCAGGGGGATCGGGTCTACGAGCAGTACTTC
CATQGDRVYEQYF
>TRBJ2-4|.|TRBV19|.
TGTGCCAGTAGTATTCAGGGGGGAGCCAAAAACATTCAGTACTTC
CASSIQGGAKNIQYF
>TRBJ1-1|.|TRBV19|.
TGTGCCAGTAGTATTGGGGTCGGCACTGAAGCTTTCTTT
CASSIGVGTEAFF
>TRBJ1-1|.|TRBV11-2|.
TGTGCCAGCAGCTTAGGACGGCTTGAAGCTTTCTTT
CASSLGRLEAFF
>TRBJ2-5|.|TRBV3-1/TRBV3-2|.
TGTGCCAGCAGCCAAGTCGGGGCCCAGTACTTC
CASSQVGAQYF
>TRBJ1-1|.|TRBV6-4|.
TGTGCCAGCACCCCGGACAGGAACACTGAAGCTTTCTTT
CASTPDRNTEAFF
>TRBJ2-1|TRBD2|TRBV24-1|.
TGTGCCACCAGTGACTCAACGGGACTAGCGGGGGATGATGAGCAGTTCTTC
CATSDSTGLAGDDEQFF
>TRBJ2-2|TRBD1|TRBV12-3/TRBV12-4|.
TGTGCCAGCCGACAGGGGTCCGGGGAGCTGTTTTTT
CASRQGSGELFF
>TRBJ1-1|.|TRBV5-1|.
TGCGCCAGCAGCTTGGATACAGGGAGGACTGAAGCTTTCTTT
CASSLDTGRTEAFF
>TRBJ1-5|.|TRBV28|.
TGTGCCAGCTGGATGACCGGAGCCTCACCCCAGCATTTT
CASWMTGASPQHF
>TRBJ1-3|.|TRBV5-1|.
TGCGCCAGCAGGATGACAGCCTCTGGAAACACCATATATTTT
CASRMTASGNTIYF
>TRBJ1-5|TRBD1|TRBV5-1|.
TGCGCCAGCAGCTTGCAGGGGGCTCAGCCCCAGCATTTT
CASSLQGAQPQHF
>TRBJ2-2|.|TRBV6-6|once
TGTGCCAGCAGTCCTCCTCTCATATTACAGGGAACCGGGGAGCTGTTTTTT
CASSPPLILQGTGELFF
>TRBJ2-1|.|TRBV7-2|.
TGTGCCAGCAGCCACCCTCCAGTGATTGAGCAGTTCTTC
CASSHPPVIEQFF
>TRBJ2-7|.|TRBV2|.
TGTGCCAGCAGTGAGGCGGTTACCTACGAGCAGTACTTC
CASSEAVTYEQYF
>TRBJ2-1|TRBD2|TRBV4-1|.
TGCGCCAGCACCGCCCGACTAGCTGTCGATGAGCAGTTCTTC
CASTARLAVDEQFF